This T cell receptor beta chain stems from a study of T-cell reconstitution after alpha-beta-depleted transplantation in children. General study results and limits: A year post-transplant, T-cell counts and diversity derived mostly from newly produced T cells. Several hundred graft clones that had expanded were reportedly the source of alpha-beta T cells about two months after transplant. The study traced high day-60 TCRbeta diversity in some patients to surviving recipient T cells and thymic progenitors.

As regards this clonotype: The antigen is undetermined. This could be a read error, since a much larger clone is one nucleotide away.

Unique molecular identifiers were incorporated during preparation of the TCRbeta library. TCRdb re-analysed the PCR reads in MiXCR, keeping a single row per CDR3 protein. The sample has hundreds of thousands of distinct CDR3 sequences, about an eighth seen once. This receptor was identified in a girl aged 2-10 years with congenital amegakaryocytic thrombocytopenia, due to receive a stem cell transplant. The specimen comprised PBMCs, sampled before TCRalphabeta/CD19-depleted stem cell transplant.

DNA for the CDR3: TGCGCCAACAGCGTCGACAGGGGGAACGATGGCTACACCTTC. It yields the protein CANSVDRGNDGYTF. V is TRBV4-1 and J is TRBJ1-2, with 9 bases aligning to TRBD1. The CDR3 is 14 residues long. Germline lookup yields CDR1 MGHRA and CDR2 YSYEKL.